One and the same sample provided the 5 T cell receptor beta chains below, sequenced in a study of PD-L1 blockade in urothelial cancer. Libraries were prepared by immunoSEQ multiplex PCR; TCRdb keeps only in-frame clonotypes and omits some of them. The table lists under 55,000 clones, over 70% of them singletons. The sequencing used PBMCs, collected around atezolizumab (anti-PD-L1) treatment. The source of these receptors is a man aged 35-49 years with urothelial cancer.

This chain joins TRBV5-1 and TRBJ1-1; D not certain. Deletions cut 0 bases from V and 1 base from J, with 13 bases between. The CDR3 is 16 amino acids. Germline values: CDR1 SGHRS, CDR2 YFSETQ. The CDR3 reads CASSLGQQNRNTEAFF. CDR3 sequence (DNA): TGCGCCAGCAGCTTGGGACAACAGAACAGGAACACTGAAGCTTTCTTT.

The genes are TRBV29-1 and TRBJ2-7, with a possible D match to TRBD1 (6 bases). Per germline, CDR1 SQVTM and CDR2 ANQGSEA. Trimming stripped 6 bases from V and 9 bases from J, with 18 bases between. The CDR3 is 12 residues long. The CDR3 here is CSVIKQGVGQYF. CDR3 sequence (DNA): TGCAGCGTGATTAAACAGGGAGTTGGGCAGTACTTC.

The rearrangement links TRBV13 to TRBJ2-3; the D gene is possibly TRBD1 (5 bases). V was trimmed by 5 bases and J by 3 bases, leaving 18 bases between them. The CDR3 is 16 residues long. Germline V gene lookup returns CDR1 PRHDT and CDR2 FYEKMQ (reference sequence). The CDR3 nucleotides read TGTGCCAGCAGCGCAGAGGACCCGGACAAGACAGATACGCAGTATTTT. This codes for CASSAEDPDKTDTQYF.

This CDR3 reads CASSRQGGLGELFF. The CDR3 nucleotides read TGTGCCAGCAGCCGCCAGGGGGGACTCGGGGAGCTGTTTTTT. The rearrangement links TRBV14 to TRBJ2-2; possibly TRBD1 for D (7 bases). The germline gives CDR1 SGHDN, CDR2 FVKESK. V lost 4 bases to trimming and J lost 7 bases, with 13 bases between them. The CDR3 has 14 amino acids.

The CDR3 DNA follows: TGCGCCAGCAGCCCTCGGCCGGGTTACACCGGGGAGCTGTTTTTT. Translated: CASSPRPGYTGELFF. V and J are TRBV5-1 and TRBJ2-2; D remains ambiguous. CDR1 and CDR2 from the germline V gene are SGHRS and YFSETQ. Trimming left V 4 bases short and J 3 bases short, with 13 bases between. The length of the CDR3 is 15 residues.